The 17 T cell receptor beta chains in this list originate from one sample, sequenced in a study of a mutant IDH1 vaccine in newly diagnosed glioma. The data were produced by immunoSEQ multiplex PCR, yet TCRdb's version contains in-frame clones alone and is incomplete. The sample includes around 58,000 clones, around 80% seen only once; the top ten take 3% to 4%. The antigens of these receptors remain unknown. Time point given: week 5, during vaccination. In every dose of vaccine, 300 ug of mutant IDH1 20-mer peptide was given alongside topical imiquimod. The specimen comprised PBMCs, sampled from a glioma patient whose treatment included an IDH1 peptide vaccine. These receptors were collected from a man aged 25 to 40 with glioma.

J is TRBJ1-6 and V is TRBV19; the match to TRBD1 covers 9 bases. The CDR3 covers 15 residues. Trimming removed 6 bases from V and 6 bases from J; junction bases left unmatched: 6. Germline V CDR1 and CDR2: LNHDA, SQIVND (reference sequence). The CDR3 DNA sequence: TGTGCCAGTAGCCTACAGGGGGCGCTTAATTCACCCCTCCACTTT. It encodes CASSLQGALNSPLHF.

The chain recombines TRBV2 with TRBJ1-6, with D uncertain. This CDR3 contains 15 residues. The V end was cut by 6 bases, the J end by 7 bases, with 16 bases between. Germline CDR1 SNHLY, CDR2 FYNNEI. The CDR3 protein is CASSSNLGPNSPLHF. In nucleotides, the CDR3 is TGTGCCAGCAGCAGTAATCTAGGACCCAATTCACCCCTCCACTTT.

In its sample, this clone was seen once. The CDR3 coding sequence is TGTGCCAGCAGCTTAGCGCGGGTCGGCAGGGAGGCCACTGAAGCTTTCTTT. Its translation: CASSLARVGREATEAFF. V gene TRBV7-8 combines with J gene TRBJ1-1, with D tentatively TRBD1 (5 bases). This CDR3 spans 17 amino acids. Looked up from germline, CDR1 is SGHVS and CDR2 is FQNEAQ. The V and J ends lost 0 bases and 4 bases respectively, with 18 bases between them.

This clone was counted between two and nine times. Here the CDR3 DNA reads TGTGCCAGCAGAGTGACAGGCCTCTATGGCTACACCTTC. Its protein is CASRVTGLYGYTF. The chain joins TRBV2 to TRBJ1-2; the D gene is possibly TRBD1 (6 bases). This CDR3 has 13 residues. Trimming removed 6 bases from V and 4 bases from J, with 12 bases in between. Germline lookup yields CDR1 SNHLY and CDR2 FYNNEI. The full variable domain, its missing parts supplied by reference TRBV2 and TRBJ1-2, is EPEVTQTPSHQVTQMGQEVILRCVPISNHLYFYWYRQILGQKVEFLVSFYNNEISEKSEIFDDQFSVERPDGSNFTLKIRSTKLEDSAMYFCASRVTGLYGYTFGSGTRLTVV.

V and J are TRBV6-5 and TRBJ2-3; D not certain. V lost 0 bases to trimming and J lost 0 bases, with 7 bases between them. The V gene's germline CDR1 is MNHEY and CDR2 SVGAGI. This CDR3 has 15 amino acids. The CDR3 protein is CASSYSRQSTDTQYF. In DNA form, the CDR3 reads TGTGCCAGCAGTTACTCGAGGCAGAGCACAGATACGCAGTATTTT.

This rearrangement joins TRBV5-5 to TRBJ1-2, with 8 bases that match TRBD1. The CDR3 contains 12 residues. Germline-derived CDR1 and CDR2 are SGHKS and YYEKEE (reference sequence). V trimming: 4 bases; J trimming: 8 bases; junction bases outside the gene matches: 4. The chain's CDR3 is CASSEDRDGYTF. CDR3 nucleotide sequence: TGTGCCAGCAGCGAGGACAGGGACGGCTACACCTTC.

The DNA of the CDR3 is TGTGCCAGCAGTTACTCGGGTAGGGCCCGACCCCTCCACTTT. This encodes CASSYSGRARPLHF. This chain uses TRBV6-5 with TRBJ1-6; D not certain. Germline values: CDR1 MNHEY, CDR2 SVGAGI. The V end was cut by 0 bases, the J end by 12 bases, with 12 bases between. The CDR3 is 14 amino acids.

For the CDR3, the DNA is TGCGCCAGCAGCCAAGCAGGGGGCGCCTCAAGTGAGCAGTACTTC. Translated: CASSQAGGASSEQYF. V usage is TRBV4-1 and J usage is TRBJ2-7; 8 bases fit TRBD1. After removal of 1 base from V and 7 bases from J, the junction contained 9 bases not matched to a gene. The length of the CDR3 is 15 residues. Germline V gene data show CDR1 as MGHRA and CDR2 as YSYEKL.

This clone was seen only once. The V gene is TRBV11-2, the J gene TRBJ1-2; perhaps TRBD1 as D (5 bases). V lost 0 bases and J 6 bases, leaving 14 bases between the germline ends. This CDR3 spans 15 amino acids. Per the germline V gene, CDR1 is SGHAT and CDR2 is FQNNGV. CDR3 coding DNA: TGTGCCAGCAGCTTAGACAAATGGGGCCTCAATGGCTACACCTTC. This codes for CASSLDKWGLNGYTF.

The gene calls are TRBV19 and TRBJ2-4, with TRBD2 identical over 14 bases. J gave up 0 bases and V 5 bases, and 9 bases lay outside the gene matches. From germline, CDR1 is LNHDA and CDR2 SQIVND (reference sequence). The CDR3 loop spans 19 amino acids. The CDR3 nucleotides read TGTGCCAGTAGTGCCGGACTAGCGGGGGGATTCTTAGCCAAAAACATTCAGTACTTC. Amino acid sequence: CASSAGLAGGFLAKNIQYF. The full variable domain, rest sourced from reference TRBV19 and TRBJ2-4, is DGGITQSPKYLFRKEGQNVTLSCEQNLNHDAMYWYRQDPGQGLRLIYYSQIVNDFQKGDIAEGYSVSREKKESFPLTVTSAQKNPTAFYLCASSAGLAGGFLAKNIQYFGAGTRLSVL.

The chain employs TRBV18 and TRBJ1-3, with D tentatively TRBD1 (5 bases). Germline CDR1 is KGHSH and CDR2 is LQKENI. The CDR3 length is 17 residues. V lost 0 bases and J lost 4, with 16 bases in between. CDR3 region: CASSPPGTLVGGNTIYF. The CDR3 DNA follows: TGTGCCAGCTCACCACCCGGGACCCTCGTTGGCGGAAACACCATATATTTT.

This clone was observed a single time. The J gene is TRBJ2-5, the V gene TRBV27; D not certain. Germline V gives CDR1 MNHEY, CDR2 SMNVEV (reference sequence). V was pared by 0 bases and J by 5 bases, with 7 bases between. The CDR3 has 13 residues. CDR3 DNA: TGTGCCAGCAGTTTATCGATTGCGGAGACCCAGTACTTC. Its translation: CASSLSIAETQYF.

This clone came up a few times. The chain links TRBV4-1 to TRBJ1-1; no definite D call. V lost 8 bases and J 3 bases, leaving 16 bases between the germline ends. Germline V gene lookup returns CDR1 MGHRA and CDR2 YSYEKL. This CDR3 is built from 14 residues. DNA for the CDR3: TGCGCCAGCGCGCCAATAGTTTCAGACACTGAAGCTTTCTTT. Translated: CASAPIVSDTEAFF.

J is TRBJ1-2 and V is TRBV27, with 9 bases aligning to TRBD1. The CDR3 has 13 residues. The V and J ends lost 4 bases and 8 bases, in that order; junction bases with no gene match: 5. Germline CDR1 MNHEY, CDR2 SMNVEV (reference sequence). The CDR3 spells CASSSTGGRGYTF. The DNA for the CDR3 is TGTGCCAGCAGTTCCACAGGGGGCCGGGGCTACACCTTC.

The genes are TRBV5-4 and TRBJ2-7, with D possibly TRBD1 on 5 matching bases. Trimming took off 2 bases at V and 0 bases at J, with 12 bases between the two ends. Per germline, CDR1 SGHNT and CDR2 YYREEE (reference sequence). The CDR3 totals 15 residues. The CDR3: CASSFVTDGSYEQYF. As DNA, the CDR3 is TGTGCCAGCAGCTTCGTGACAGACGGCTCCTACGAGCAGTACTTC.

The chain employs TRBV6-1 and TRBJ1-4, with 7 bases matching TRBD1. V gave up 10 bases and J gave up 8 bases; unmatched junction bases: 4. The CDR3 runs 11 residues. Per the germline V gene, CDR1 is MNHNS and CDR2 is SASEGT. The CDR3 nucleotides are TGTGCCACTCGGACAGGAGAAAAACTGTTTTTT. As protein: CATRTGEKLFF.

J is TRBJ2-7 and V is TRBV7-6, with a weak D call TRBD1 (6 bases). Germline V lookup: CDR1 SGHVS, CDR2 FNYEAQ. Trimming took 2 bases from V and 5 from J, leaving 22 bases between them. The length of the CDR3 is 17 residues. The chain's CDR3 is CASSLNGQGLLGDEQYF. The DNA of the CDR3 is TGTGCCAGCAGCTTAAACGGGCAGGGGTTGCTCGGGGACGAGCAGTACTTC.